This T cell receptor beta chain appears in the sequencing data of a study of identical twins. TCRdb re-derived calls from the 5' RACE reads in MiXCR, one entry per CDR3 protein. The table shows 550,000 to 800,000 distinct CDR3 sequences, with just over 7% occurring only once. V lost 7 bases, J lost 4 bases, and 17 bases lay in between. Germline V gives CDR1 SNHLY, CDR2 FYNNEI. The CDR3 consists of 15 residues. This same sample was also taken into another study, of yellow fever vaccine responses in identical twins.

The clonotype originates from a woman younger than 35 in good health. Sequenced sample: PBMCs. This rearrangement joins TRBV2 to TRBJ2-1; TRBD1 might be the D (7 bases). CDR3 amino acids: CASISPGGGYNEQFF. The CDR3 DNA is TGTGCCAGCATAAGTCCAGGGGGAGGATACAATGAGCAGTTCTTC.